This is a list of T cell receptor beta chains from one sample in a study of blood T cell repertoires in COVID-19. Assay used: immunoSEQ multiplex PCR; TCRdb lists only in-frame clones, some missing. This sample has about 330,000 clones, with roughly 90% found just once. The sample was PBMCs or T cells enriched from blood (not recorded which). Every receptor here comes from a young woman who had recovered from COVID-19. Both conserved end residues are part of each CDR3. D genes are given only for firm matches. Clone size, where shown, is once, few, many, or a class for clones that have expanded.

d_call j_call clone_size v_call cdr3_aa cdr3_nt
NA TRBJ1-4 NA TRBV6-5 CASSNLRGKLFF TGTGCCAGCAGTAACCTCAGGGGAAAACTGTTTTTT
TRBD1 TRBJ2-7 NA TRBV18 CASSPGQGNEQYF TGTGCCAGCTCACCGGGACAGGGGAATGAGCAGTACTTC
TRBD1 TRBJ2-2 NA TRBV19 CASNSGTANTGELFF TGTGCCAGTAACTCCGGGACAGCAAACACCGGGGAGCTGTTTTTT
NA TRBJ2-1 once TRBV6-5 CASSYSRISWEQFF TGTGCCAGCAGTTACTCGCGGATATCATGGGAGCAGTTCTTC
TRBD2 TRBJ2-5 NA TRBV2 CASSGTAGAVETQYF TGTGCCAGCAGTGGTACGGCGGGAGCGGTGGAGACCCAGTACTTC
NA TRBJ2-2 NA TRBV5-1 CASSLRNTGELFF TGCGCCAGCAGCCTAAGGAACACCGGGGAGCTGTTTTTT
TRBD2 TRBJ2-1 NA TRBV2 CASSVTSGRDEQFF TGTGCCAGCAGTGTCACTAGCGGGAGGGATGAGCAGTTCTTC
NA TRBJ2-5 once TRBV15 CAISGLAIETQYF TGTGCCATATCGGGACTTGCGATAGAGACCCAGTACTTC
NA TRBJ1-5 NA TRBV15 CATSRDRWGGDQPQHF TGTGCCACCAGCAGAGATCGGTGGGGAGGGGATCAGCCCCAGCATTTT
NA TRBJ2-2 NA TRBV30 CAWRGKGAGRNGELFF TGTGCCTGGAGGGGGAAGGGGGCGGGACGGAACGGGGAGCTGTTTTTT
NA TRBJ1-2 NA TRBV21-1 CASSNAPQGATPRANYGYTF TGTGCCAGCAGCAATGCCCCACAGGGGGCGACTCCCCGAGCTAACTATGGCTACACCTTC
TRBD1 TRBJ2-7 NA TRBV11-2 CASSLGTGNYEQYF TGTGCCAGCAGCTTAGGGACAGGGAACTACGAGCAGTACTTC
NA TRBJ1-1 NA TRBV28 CASSLPHGTGGRTEAFF TGTGCCAGCAGTTTACCCCACGGCACCGGCGGGAGGACTGAAGCTTTCTTT
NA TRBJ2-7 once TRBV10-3 CAISESLDSAYEQYF TGTGCCATCAGTGAGTCGCTGGACAGTGCTTACGAGCAGTACTTC
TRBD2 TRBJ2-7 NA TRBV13 CASSRRWTSEEAGQYF TGTGCCAGCAGCAGACGTTGGACTAGCGAAGAGGCAGGGCAGTACTTC
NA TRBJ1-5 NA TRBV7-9 CASSLGQMEPQHF TGTGCCAGCAGCTTAGGACAGATGGAGCCCCAGCATTTT
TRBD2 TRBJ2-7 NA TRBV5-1 CASSLAGLAAYEQYF TGCGCCAGCAGCTTGGCGGGACTAGCGGCCTACGAGCAGTACTTC
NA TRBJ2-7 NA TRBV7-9 CASSLSGYEQYF TGTGCCAGCAGCTTAAGCGGCTACGAGCAGTACTTC
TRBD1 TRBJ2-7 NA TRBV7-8 CASSQDRDYEQYF TGTGCCAGCAGCCAGGACAGGGACTACGAGCAGTACTTC
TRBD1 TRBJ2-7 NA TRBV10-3 CAIWDSYYEQYF TGTGCCATCTGGGACAGTTACTACGAGCAGTACTTC
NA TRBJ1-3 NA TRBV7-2 CASSLGVLPSATIYF TGTGCCAGCAGCTTAGGAGTTCTCCCTTCTGCCACCATATATTTT
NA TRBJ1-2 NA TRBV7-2 CASSLGRGPEGYTF TGTGCCAGCAGCTTAGGGCGGGGCCCAGAGGGCTACACCTTC